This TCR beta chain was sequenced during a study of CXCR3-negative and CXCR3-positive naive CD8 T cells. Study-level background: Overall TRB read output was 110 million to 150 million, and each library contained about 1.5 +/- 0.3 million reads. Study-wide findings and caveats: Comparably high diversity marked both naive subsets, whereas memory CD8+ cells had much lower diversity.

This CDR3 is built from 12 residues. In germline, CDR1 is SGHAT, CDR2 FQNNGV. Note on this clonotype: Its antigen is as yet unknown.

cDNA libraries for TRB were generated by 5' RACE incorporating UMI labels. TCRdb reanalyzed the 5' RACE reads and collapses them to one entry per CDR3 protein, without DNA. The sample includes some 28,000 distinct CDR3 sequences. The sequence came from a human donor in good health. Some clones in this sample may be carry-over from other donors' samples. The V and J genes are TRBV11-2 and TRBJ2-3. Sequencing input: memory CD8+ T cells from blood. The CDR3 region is CASSPYTDTQYF.